The 19 T cell receptor beta chains reported below all come from one sample, sequenced in a study of blood T cell repertoires in COVID-19. TCRdb's copy holds only in-frame clones and misses some; the assay was immunoSEQ multiplex PCR. The sample lists under 300,000 clones, 86% occurring once. The sequenced sample consisted of peripheral blood. The receptors here all came from a man aged 60 to 69 with acute or convalescent COVID-19.

The gene calls are TRBV7-8 and TRBJ1-4, with unresolved D. V was trimmed by 0 bases and J by 0 bases, leaving 2 bases between them. CDR3 size: 14 residues. Germline V gene lookup returns CDR1 SGHVS and CDR2 FQNEAQ. CDR3 region: CASSLATTNEKLFF. CDR3 DNA sequence: TGTGCCAGCAGCTTAGCTACAACTAATGAAAAACTGTTTTTT.

V and J are TRBV27 and TRBJ2-7, with TRBD2 identical over 7 bases. Trimming removed 2 bases from V and 4 bases from J; junction bases left unmatched: 5. The CDR3 covers 14 residues. In germline, CDR1 is MNHEY, CDR2 SMNVEV (reference sequence). The DNA for the CDR3 is TGTGCCAGCAGTTTAGCGGGAGTAAAATACGAGCAGTACTTC. Translating gives CASSLAGVKYEQYF.

The rearrangement links TRBV2 to TRBJ2-1, with TRBD2 matching over 8 bases. CDR1 is SNHLY, CDR2 FYNNEI, per germline. With 3 bases clipped from V and 4 bases from J, the junction kept 5 bases outside the gene matches. The CDR3 is 15 amino acids. CDR3 region: CASSDASGYYNEQFF. The DNA for the CDR3 is TGTGCCAGCAGTGACGCTAGCGGGTATTACAATGAGCAGTTCTTC.

This chain joins TRBV3-1 (or the pseudogene TRBV3-2) and TRBJ1-1, with D possibly TRBD1 on 5 matching bases. The V and J ends lost 0 bases and 1 base respectively, with 9 bases between them. Germline lookup yields CDR1 LGHDT and CDR2 YNNKEL (reference sequence). This CDR3 has 15 residues. As DNA, the CDR3 is TGTGCCAGCAGCCAAGAGACAGTTGGGAACACTGAAGCTTTCTTT. This codes for CASSQETVGNTEAFF.

The V and J genes are TRBV6-5 and TRBJ1-4; D call uncertain. CDR1 is MNHEY, CDR2 SVGAGI, per germline. This CDR3 is 14 amino acids long. V dropped 6 bases and J dropped 8 bases, with 16 bases sitting between them. Written as DNA, the CDR3 is TGTGCCAGCAGACCCGCAGGAAGAAACGAAAAACTGTTTTTT. It encodes CASRPAGRNEKLFF.

This clone was recorded only once. The V call is TRBV5-6, the J call TRBJ2-7, with 7 bases identical to TRBD1. CDR1 and CDR2 (germline): SGHDT, YYEEEE. V lost 2 bases, J lost 3 bases, and 5 bases stayed unmatched. The CDR3 loop spans 14 amino acids. DNA for the CDR3: TGTGCCAGCAGCTTAGAAGGGGGCAGCTACGAGCAGTACTTC. Translated: CASSLEGGSYEQYF.

J is TRBJ2-2 and V is TRBV28, with 11 bases identical to TRBD1. CDR1 and CDR2 from the germline V gene are MDHEN and SYDVKM. The CDR3 sequence is 13 residues long. V gave up 8 bases and J gave up 6 bases; unmatched junction bases: 2. The CDR3, as DNA: TGTGCCAGCGGACAGGGGGCCCCCGGGGAGCTGTTTTTT. Encoded protein: CASGQGAPGELFF.

This chain connects TRBV9 to TRBJ2-1; possible D gene TRBD2, 6 bases. Per the germline V gene, CDR1 is SGDLS and CDR2 is YYNGEE. The CDR3 extends over 12 amino acids. Deletions cut 0 bases from V and 12 bases from J, with 10 bases between. DNA of the CDR3: TGTGCCAGCAGCGTAGACGGGGGAAGGCAGTTCTTC. Its protein product is CASSVDGGRQFF. The whole variable domain, filled in from reference TRBV9 and TRBJ2-1, reads DSGVTQTPKHLITATGQRVTLRCSPRSGDLSVYWYQQSLDQGLQFLIQYYNGEERAKGNILERFSAQQFPDLHSELNLSSLELGDSALYFCASSVDGGRQFFGPGTRLTVL.

The chain links TRBV19 to TRBJ2-7, with 11 nucleotides matching TRBD2. Germline CDR1 is LNHDA and CDR2 is SQIVND (reference sequence). This CDR3 has 16 amino acids. Trimming removed 5 bases from V and 7 bases from J; junction bases left unmatched: 13. In DNA, the CDR3 is TGTGCCAGTAGTTCCCCCGCGGGGACTAGCGGTTGGGAGCAGTACTTC. Translation: CASSSPAGTSGWEQYF.

The V call is TRBV25-1, the J call TRBJ2-1; TRBD2 is a possible D gene (5 bases). Germline-derived CDR1 and CDR2 are MGHDK and SYGVNS. Trimming left V 5 bases short and J 9 bases short, with 8 bases between. CDR3 length: 11 amino acids. CDR3 sequence: CASSLALEQFF. DNA for the CDR3: TGTGCCAGCAGTCTAGCTCTTGAGCAGTTCTTC.

Only a few counts were recorded for this clone. CDR3 loop: CASSLDYNSGRRGGDTQYF. DNA of the CDR3: TGCGCCAGCAGCTTGGACTATAACTCCGGGAGGAGGGGGGGAGATACGCAGTATTTT. The V gene is TRBV5-1, the J gene TRBJ2-3, with D possibly TRBD2 on 7 matching bases. The ends were cut back, 0 bases at V and 5 bases at J, with 25 bases in the middle. The CDR3 runs to 19 residues. Germline lookup yields CDR1 SGHRS and CDR2 YFSETQ.

The CDR3 nucleotides read TGTGCCAGCAGTTTATCAGGGACAGATAATTCACCCCTCCACTTT. This gives the protein CASSLSGTDNSPLHF. This rearrangement joins TRBV28 to TRBJ1-6; 7 positions match TRBD1. J lost 5 bases, V lost 1 base, and 2 bases had no gene match. The CDR3 loop spans 15 amino acids. Per germline, CDR1 MDHEN and CDR2 SYDVKM.

This chain links TRBV2 with TRBJ2-7, with 8 bases matching TRBD1. Germline assignment: CDR1 SNHLY and CDR2 FYNNEI. With V trimmed by 5 bases and J by 6 bases, 6 bases remained unmatched. This CDR3 has 13 residues. This CDR3 reads CASSFTGGSEQYF. The CDR3 DNA reads as TGTGCCAGCAGTTTTACAGGGGGATCCGAGCAGTACTTC.

This chain links TRBV5-1 with TRBJ2-1; 10 bases align to TRBD2. Trimming removed 4 bases from V and 7 bases from J; junction bases left unmatched: 11. This CDR3 region has 16 residues. Per germline, CDR1 SGHRS and CDR2 YFSETQ. The CDR3 protein is CASSLRTSGQANEQFF. The CDR3 region has the DNA TGCGCCAGCAGCCTTAGGACTAGCGGTCAGGCGAATGAGCAGTTCTTC.

The genes are TRBV4-3 and TRBJ1-4; TRBD1 agrees at 7 bases. The CDR3 runs 17 residues. Germline loops: CDR1 LGHNA, CDR2 YSLEER. Germline trimming cut 1 base from V and 7 bases from J; bases unmatched to any gene: 12. CDR3 sequence (DNA): TGCGCCAGCAGCCAAGCAGCCCACAGGGGAGAGGGTGAAAAACTGTTTTTT. It codes for CASSQAAHRGEGEKLFF.

The J gene is TRBJ1-4, the V gene TRBV18, with D perhaps matching TRBD1 (5 bases). This CDR3 has 13 residues. V gave up 3 bases and J gave up 6 bases, with 8 bases separating them. Germline assignment: CDR1 KGHSH and CDR2 LQKENI. The CDR3 sequence is CASSPEQDEKLFF. The DNA of the CDR3 is TGTGCCAGCTCACCGGAACAGGATGAAAAACTGTTTTTT. The variable domain in full, with the rest retrieved from reference TRBV18 and TRBJ1-4, is NAGVMQNPRHLVRRRGQEARLRCSPMKGHSHVYWYRQLPEEGLKFMVYLQKENIIDESGMPKERFSAEFPKEGPSILRIQQVVRGDSAAYFCASSPEQDEKLFFGSGTQLSVL.

The chain employs TRBV19 and TRBJ2-3, with 8 nucleotides matching TRBD1. The CDR3 contains 16 residues. The ends lost 2 bases at V and 3 bases at J; junction bases unmatched: 7. CDR1 and CDR2 (germline): LNHDA, SQIVND (reference sequence). CDR3: CASSITSGGWTDTQYF. The DNA for the CDR3 is TGTGCCAGTAGTATAACTTCAGGGGGCTGGACAGATACGCAGTATTTT.

This clone has just a few counts. The chain uses TRBV7-2 and TRBJ2-3; TRBD2 is a possible D gene (6 bases). The germline CDR1 and CDR2 sequences are SGHTA and FQGNSA. V was shortened by 3 bases and J by 0 bases, with 13 bases between the two germline ends. This CDR3 contains 16 residues. CDR3 loop: CASSFSGAPSTDTQYF. As DNA, the CDR3 is TGTGCCAGCAGCTTTAGCGGAGCCCCAAGCACAGATACGCAGTATTTT.

This chain uses TRBV28 with TRBJ1-2; TRBD1 matches 9 bases. Per germline, CDR1 MDHEN and CDR2 SYDVKM. Unmatched junction bases numbered 5, after V lost 6 bases and J lost 3 bases. This CDR3 spans 14 amino acids. CDR3 DNA: TGTGCCAGCAGGCCCGGGGACAGGGACTATGGCTACACCTTC. It translates to CASRPGDRDYGYTF.